This TCR beta chain was sequenced for a study of T-cell reconstitution after alpha-beta-depleted transplantation in children. Germline V gene sequence: CDR1 SGHDT, CDR2 YYEEEE. Trimming removed 3 bases from V and 4 bases from J; junction bases left unmatched: 2. This CDR3 contains 15 residues. This clonotype was seen more than once but under ten times. Library preparation (for TCRbeta) was performed with unique molecular identifiers. TCRdb fed the PCR reads into MiXCR, producing one record per CDR3 protein. The sample shows roughly 350,000 distinct CDR3 sequences, over 9% of them seen only once. The sequence derives from a human donor who donated a stem cell graft to a child with acute lymphoblastic leukemia. This rearrangement joins TRBV5-6 to TRBJ2-2, with TRBD1 matching 11 bases. The sample was PBMCs from the stem cell graft donor, taken from the stem cell graft. The CDR3 loop is CASSYGTGGTGELFF. As DNA, the CDR3 is TGTGCCAGCAGCTACGGGACAGGGGGCACCGGGGAGCTGTTTTTT.